The T cell receptor beta chain described here comes from a study of T-cell reconstitution after alpha-beta-depleted transplantation in children. On this clonotype itself: Its antigen is unknown.

The trim removed 3 bases at V and 3 bases at J, leaving 4 bases unmatched. The CDR3 loop spans 14 amino acids. Preparation of the TCRbeta library was carried out with unique molecular identifiers. TCRdb itself ran the PCR reads through MiXCR, one entry per CDR3 protein. Among 250,000 to 350,000 distinct CDR3 sequences, approximately 23% were seen once, and the ten largest hold around 9.9%. General study points: Where alpha-beta T cells came from about two months after transplant was reportedly several hundred expanded graft clones. T-cell numbers and diversity one year post-transplant derived largely from freshly generated T cells. At day 60, the high TCRbeta diversity found in some patients originated from recipient T cells and thymic progenitors that had survived.

This chain connects TRBV12-3 or TRBV12-4 to TRBJ2-7, with 8 bases lining up with TRBD2. The source material was PBMCs, mostly from graft donor cells, sampled 180 days after TCRalphabeta/CD19-depleted stem cell transplant. The TCR originated in a male patient between 10 and 17 years old who had a stem cell transplant for acute lymphoblastic leukemia, so the T cells may come from the graft donor. The CDR3 DNA is TGTGCCAGCAGTTTTAGGACTAGCAACTACGAGCAGTACTTC. As protein: CASSFRTSNYEQYF.